A single sample gave rise to the 18 T cell receptor beta chains below, sequenced in a study of blood T cell repertoires in COVID-19. TCRdb's copy holds only in-frame clones and misses some; the assay was immunoSEQ multiplex PCR. This table holds 200,000 to 250,000 clones, around 84% found once. The sample taken for sequencing was peripheral blood. Receptors originate from a woman older than 75 with active or convalescent COVID-19.

The rearrangement uses TRBV6-2 or TRBV6-3 and TRBJ2-7; possible D gene TRBD1, 6 bases. The ends were cut back, 2 bases at V and 2 bases at J, with 10 bases in the middle. The CDR3 is 14 amino acids. CDR1 and CDR2 (germline): MNHEY, SVGEGT. CDR3 loop: CASSYHGQPYEQYF. The CDR3 DNA follows: TGTGCCAGCAGTTACCATGGACAGCCCTACGAGCAGTACTTC.

The chain uses TRBV7-8 and TRBJ2-3; TRBD2 matches 8 bases. The germline V gene has CDR1 SGHVS and CDR2 FQNEAQ. This CDR3 region has 18 residues. J gave up 3 bases and V 1 base, and 12 bases lay outside the gene matches. CDR3 sequence reads: CASSLELASGPATDTQYF. The CDR3 nucleotides are TGTGCCAGCAGCTTAGAACTGGCTAGCGGGCCCGCGACAGATACGCAGTATTTT.

V gene TRBV7-9 combines with J gene TRBJ2-1, with 9 bases aligning to TRBD1. This CDR3 has 15 amino acids. The germline V gene encodes CDR1 SEHNR and CDR2 FQNEAQ (reference sequence). V was pared by 5 bases and J by 8 bases, with 10 bases of the junction left unmatched. The CDR3 coding sequence is TGTGCCAGCAGCGCGGGACAGGGAGGGGTGTATGAGCAGTTCTTC. Its protein is CASSAGQGGVYEQFF.

The V and J genes are TRBV4-1 and TRBJ1-2; no definite D call. V was trimmed by 4 bases and J by 4 bases, leaving 19 bases between them. This CDR3 spans 16 amino acids. Germline V gene data show CDR1 as MGHRA and CDR2 as YSYEKL. CDR3 bases: TGCGCCAGCAGCCCCTCAGGACTTAGTGAGGTCTATGGCTACACCTTC. This encodes CASSPSGLSEVYGYTF.

The chain carries TRBV4-1 and TRBJ1-6; D might be TRBD1 (5 bases). This CDR3 spans 15 amino acids. Germline values: CDR1 MGHRA, CDR2 YSYEKL. Deletions cut 0 bases from V and 10 bases from J, with 13 bases between. The CDR3 region has the DNA TGCGCCAGCAGCCAAGAAGACAGTGAAAGATCACCCCTCCACTTT. As protein: CASSQEDSERSPLHF.

This chain joins TRBV15 and TRBJ1-4; 7 bases match TRBD1. The germline CDR1 and CDR2 sequences are LNHNV and YYDKDF (reference sequence). The J segment lost 8 bases and the V segment lost 8 bases, leaving 11 bases of the junction unmatched. CDR3 length equals 14 residues. The CDR3 protein is CATRQGVVAEKLFF. The CDR3 bases are TGTGCCACCCGACAGGGAGTGGTTGCGGAAAAACTGTTTTTT. The whole variable domain, remainder taken from reference TRBV15 and TRBJ1-4, is DAMVIQNPRYQVTQFGKPVTLSCSQTLNHNVMYWYQQKSSQAPKLLFHYYDKDFNNEADTPDNFQSRRPNTSFCFLDIRSPGLGDTAMYLCATRQGVVAEKLFFGSGTQLSVL.

The V call is TRBV5-1, the J call TRBJ2-6, with D perhaps matching TRBD1 (6 bases). The germline V gene has CDR1 SGHRS and CDR2 YFSETQ. This CDR3 region has 17 residues. V was pared by 3 bases and J by 0 bases, with 13 bases between. DNA for the CDR3: TGCGCCAGCAGCTCCCACGTGGGGGCCTCTGGGGCCAACGTCCTGACTTTC. Encoded protein: CASSSHVGASGANVLTF. Drawing the rest from reference TRBV5-1 and TRBJ2-6, the complete variable domain is KAGVTQTPRYLIKTRGQQVTLSCSPISGHRSVSWYQQTPGQGLQFLFEYFSETQRNKGNFPGRFSGRQFSNSRSEMNVSTLELGDSALYLCASSSHVGASGANVLTFGAGSRLTVL.

The chain links TRBV24-1 to TRBJ2-5; no reliable D call. CDR3 length: 15 amino acids. Germline CDR1 reads KGHDR; CDR2 reads SFDVKD. V lost 4 bases and J 4 bases, leaving 15 bases between the germline ends. The CDR3 region has the DNA TGTGCCACCAGTGACACACGACAAGCCATAGAGACCCAGTACTTC. It yields the protein CATSDTRQAIETQYF.

A word on this clone: Mismatch with germline at one junction end may stem from a read error. The genes are TRBV2 and TRBJ1-2, with D hard to call. The CDR3 is 12 amino acids. CDR1 is SNHLY, CDR2 FYNNEI, per germline. CDR3 sequence: CASSWTNYGYTF. The CDR3 nucleotides read TGTGCCAGCAGTTGGACTAATTATGGCTACACCTTC.

The chain is built from TRBV4-2 and TRBJ2-2; maybe TRBD2 (7 bases). Germline assignment: CDR1 LGHNA and CDR2 YNFKEQ. V lost 1 base, J lost 6 bases, and 21 bases lay in between. This CDR3 is 18 amino acids long. The CDR3 region is CASSQARRGGLAPGELFF. CDR3 nucleotide sequence: TGTGCCAGCAGCCAAGCCAGAAGGGGGGGGCTGGCACCCGGGGAGCTGTTTTTT.

The chain links TRBV5-6 to TRBJ2-3; D uncertain. Germline CDR1 SGHDT, CDR2 YYEEEE. Trimming removed 7 bases from V and 0 bases from J, with 15 bases in between. CDR3 size: 15 residues. The CDR3 bases are TGTGCCAGCGAGAGCGCGACCTTAAGCACAGATACGCAGTATTTT. It encodes CASESATLSTDTQYF.

The genes are TRBV5-1 and TRBJ1-6; 7 bases match TRBD1. The J segment lost 9 bases and the V segment lost 0 bases, leaving 9 bases of the junction unmatched. This CDR3 spans 16 amino acids. Germline CDR1 is SGHRS and CDR2 is YFSETQ. The DNA of the CDR3 is TGCGCCAGCAGCTTGGCTTTGGGGCAGGGGGGTTCACCCCTCCACTTT. This translates into CASSLALGQGGSPLHF.

V and J are TRBV29-1 and TRBJ2-7, with 7 bases that match TRBD2. The CDR3 is 12 residues long. Germline V gene data show CDR1 as SQVTM and CDR2 as ANQGSEA. With 6 bases clipped from V and 3 bases from J, the junction kept 5 bases outside the gene matches. The CDR3 region has the DNA TGCAGCGTGAAGCGGGAACTCTACGAGCAGTACTTC. It translates to CSVKRELYEQYF.

The CDR3 sequence is CASSPLGGMAKNIQYF. The DNA of the CDR3 is TGTGCCAGCAGTCCCCTGGGAGGGATGGCCAAAAACATTCAGTACTTC. V usage is TRBV27 and J usage is TRBJ2-4; 7 positions agree with TRBD2. V dropped 5 bases and J dropped 1; count of bases not matched to a gene: 8. Looked up from germline, CDR1 is MNHEY and CDR2 is SMNVEV (reference sequence). The CDR3 is 16 residues long.

The chain joins TRBV10-1 to TRBJ1-2; tentatively, D is TRBD1 (5 bases). Per germline, CDR1 WNHNN and CDR2 SYGVQD (reference sequence). Trimming left V 3 bases short and J 3 bases short, with 20 bases between. The CDR3 spans 17 residues. The CDR3 loop is CASSDNSLWGDDYGYTF. CDR3 sequence (DNA): TGCGCCAGCAGTGATAATTCGTTGTGGGGGGACGACTATGGCTACACCTTC.

This chain uses TRBV6-6 with TRBJ2-5, with 8 nucleotides matching TRBD1. The CDR3 consists of 15 residues. The V and J ends lost 4 bases and 6 bases, in that order; junction bases with no gene match: 10. Germline assignment: CDR1 MNHNY and CDR2 SVGAGI (reference sequence). CDR3 residues: CASSFSGTGKKTQYF. The CDR3 bases are TGTGCCAGCAGTTTTTCCGGGACAGGCAAAAAGACCCAGTACTTC.

V gene TRBV7-2 combines with J gene TRBJ2-5; the D gene is possibly TRBD1 (6 bases). The CDR3 sequence is 14 residues long. Germline V lookup: CDR1 SGHTA, CDR2 FQGNSA. V was trimmed by 2 bases and J by 3 bases, leaving 10 bases between them. Here the CDR3 DNA reads TGTGCCAGCAGCTTATCAGGGGCCGAAGAGACCCAGTACTTC. It is translated as CASSLSGAEETQYF.

The rearrangement links TRBV11-2 to TRBJ2-5; D not resolved. Germline values: CDR1 SGHAT, CDR2 FQNNGV. The CDR3 spans 15 residues. Between the trimmed V and J ends, which lost 6 bases and 5 bases, there was a span of 19 bases. CDR3 in amino acids: CASRQPGLLRETQYF. CDR3 bases: TGTGCCAGCAGGCAGCCGGGTCTCCTCCGGGAGACCCAGTACTTC.